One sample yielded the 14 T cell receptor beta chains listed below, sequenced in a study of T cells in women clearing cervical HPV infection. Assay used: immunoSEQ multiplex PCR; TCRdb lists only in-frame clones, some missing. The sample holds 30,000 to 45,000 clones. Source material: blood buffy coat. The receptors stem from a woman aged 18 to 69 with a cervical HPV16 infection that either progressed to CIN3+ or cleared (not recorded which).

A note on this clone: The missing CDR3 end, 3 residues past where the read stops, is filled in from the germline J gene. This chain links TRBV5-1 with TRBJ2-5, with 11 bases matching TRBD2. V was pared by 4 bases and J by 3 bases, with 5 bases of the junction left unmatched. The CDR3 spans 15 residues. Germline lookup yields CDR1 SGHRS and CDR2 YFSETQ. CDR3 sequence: CASSLGTSGKETQYF. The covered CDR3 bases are TGCGCCAGCAGCCTCGGGACTAGCGGTAAAGAGACC. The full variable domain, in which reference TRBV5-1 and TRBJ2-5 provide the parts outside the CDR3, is KAGVTQTPRYLIKTRGQQVTLSCSPISGHRSVSWYQQTPGQGLQFLFEYFSETQRNKGNFPGRFSGRQFSNSRSEMNVSTLELGDSALYLCASSLGTSGKETQYFGPGTRLLVL.

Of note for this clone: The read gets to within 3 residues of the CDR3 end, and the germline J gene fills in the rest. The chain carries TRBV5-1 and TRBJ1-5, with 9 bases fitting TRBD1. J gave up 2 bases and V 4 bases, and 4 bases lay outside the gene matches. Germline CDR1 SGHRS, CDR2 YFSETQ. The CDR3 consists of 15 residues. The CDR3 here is CASSQTGGGNQPQHF. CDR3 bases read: TGCGCCAGCAGCCAAACAGGGGGCGGCAATCAGCCC.

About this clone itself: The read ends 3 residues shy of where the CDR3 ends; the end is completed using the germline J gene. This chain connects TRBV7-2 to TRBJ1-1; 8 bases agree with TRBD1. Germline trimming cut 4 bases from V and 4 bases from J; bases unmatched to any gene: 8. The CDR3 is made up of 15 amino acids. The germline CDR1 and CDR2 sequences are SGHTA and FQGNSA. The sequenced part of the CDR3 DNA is TGTGCCAGCAGCTCCCCTGGACAGGGAGTCACTGAA. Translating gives CASSSPGQGVTE. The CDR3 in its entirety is CASSSPGQGVTEAFF.

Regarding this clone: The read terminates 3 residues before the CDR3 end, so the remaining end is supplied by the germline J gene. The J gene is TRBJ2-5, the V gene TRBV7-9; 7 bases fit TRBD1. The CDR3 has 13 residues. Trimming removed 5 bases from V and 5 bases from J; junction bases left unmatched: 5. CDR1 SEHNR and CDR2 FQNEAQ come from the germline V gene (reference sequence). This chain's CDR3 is CASSRDRAETQYF. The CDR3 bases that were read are TGTGCCAGCAGCCGTGACAGGGCCGAGACC.

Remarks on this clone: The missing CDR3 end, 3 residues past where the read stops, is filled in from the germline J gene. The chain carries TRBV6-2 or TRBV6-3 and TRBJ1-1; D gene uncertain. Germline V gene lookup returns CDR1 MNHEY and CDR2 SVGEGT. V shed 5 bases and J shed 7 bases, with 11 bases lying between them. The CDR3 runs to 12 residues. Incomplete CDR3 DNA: TGTGCCAGCAGTCACATATTTTTTGAA. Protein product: CASSHIFFE. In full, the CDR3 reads CASSHIFFEAFF.

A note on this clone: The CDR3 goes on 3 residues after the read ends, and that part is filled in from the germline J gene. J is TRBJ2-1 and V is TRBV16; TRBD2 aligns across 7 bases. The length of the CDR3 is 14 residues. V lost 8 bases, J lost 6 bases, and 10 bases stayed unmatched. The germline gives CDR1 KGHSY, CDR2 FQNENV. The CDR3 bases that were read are TGTGCCAGCGCCTCTGGCGGGAGCCTCAATGAG. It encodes CASASGGSLNE. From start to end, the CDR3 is CASASGGSLNEQFF.

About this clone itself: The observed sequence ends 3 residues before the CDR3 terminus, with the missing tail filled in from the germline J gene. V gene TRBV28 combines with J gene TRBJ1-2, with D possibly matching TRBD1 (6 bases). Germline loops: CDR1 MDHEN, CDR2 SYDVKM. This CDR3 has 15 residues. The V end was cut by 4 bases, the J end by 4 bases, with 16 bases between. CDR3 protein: CASSSQGLGGYGYTF. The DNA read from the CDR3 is TGTGCCAGCAGTTCACAGGGATTGGGCGGCTATGGC.

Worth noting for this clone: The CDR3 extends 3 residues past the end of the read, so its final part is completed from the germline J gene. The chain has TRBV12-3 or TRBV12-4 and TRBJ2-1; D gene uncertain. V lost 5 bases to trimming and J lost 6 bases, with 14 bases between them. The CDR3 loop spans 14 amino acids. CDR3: CASSRDSNVNEQFF. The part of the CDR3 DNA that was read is TGTGCCAGCAGTCGTGACTCTAACGTCAATGAG.

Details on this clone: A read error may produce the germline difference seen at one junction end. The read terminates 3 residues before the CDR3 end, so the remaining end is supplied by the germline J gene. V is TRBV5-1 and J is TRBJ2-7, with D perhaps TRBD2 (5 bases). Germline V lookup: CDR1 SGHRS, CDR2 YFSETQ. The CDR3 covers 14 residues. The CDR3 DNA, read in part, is TGCGCCAGCAGTTTGGGAGCCCCCTCCTACGAG. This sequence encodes CASSLGAPSYE. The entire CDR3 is CASSLGAPSYEQYF.

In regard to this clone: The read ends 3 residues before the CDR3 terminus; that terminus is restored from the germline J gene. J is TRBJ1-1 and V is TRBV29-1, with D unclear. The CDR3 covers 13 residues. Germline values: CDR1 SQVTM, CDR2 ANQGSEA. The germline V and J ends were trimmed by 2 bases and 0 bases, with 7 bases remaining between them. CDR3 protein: CSVEPRMNTEAFF. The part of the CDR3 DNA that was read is TGCAGCGTTGAACCGCGAATGAACACTGAA.

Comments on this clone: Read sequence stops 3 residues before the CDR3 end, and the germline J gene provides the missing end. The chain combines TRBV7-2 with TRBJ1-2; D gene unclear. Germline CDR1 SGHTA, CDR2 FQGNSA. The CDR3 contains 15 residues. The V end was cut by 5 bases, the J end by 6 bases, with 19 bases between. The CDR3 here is CASSPPGSGINGYTF. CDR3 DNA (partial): TGTGCCAGCAGCCCACCGGGGAGCGGGATTAATGGC.

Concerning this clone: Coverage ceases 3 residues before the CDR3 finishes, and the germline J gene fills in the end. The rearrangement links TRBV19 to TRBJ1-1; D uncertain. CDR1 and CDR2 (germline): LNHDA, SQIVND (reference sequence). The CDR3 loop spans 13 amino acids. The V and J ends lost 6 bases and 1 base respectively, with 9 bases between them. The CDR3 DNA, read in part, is TGTGCCAGTAGAACTAGAGGGAACACTGAA. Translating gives CASRTRGNTE. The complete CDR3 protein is CASRTRGNTEAFF.

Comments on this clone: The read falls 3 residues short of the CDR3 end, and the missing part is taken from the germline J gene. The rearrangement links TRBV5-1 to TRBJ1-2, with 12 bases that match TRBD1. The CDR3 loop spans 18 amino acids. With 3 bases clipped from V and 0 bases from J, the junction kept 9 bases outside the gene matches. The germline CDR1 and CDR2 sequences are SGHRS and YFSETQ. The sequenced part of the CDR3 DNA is TGCGCCAGCAGCTCCCCCCCCGGGACAGGGGGCTCTAACTATGGC. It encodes CASSSPPGTGGSNYG. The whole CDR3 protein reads CASSSPPGTGGSNYGYTF.

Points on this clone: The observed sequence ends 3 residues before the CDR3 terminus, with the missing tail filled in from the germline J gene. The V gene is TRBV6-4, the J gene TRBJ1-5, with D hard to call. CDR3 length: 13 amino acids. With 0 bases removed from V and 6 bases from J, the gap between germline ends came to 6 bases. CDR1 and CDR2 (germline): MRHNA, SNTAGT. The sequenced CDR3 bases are TGTGCCAGCAGTGACTCGGAGGGTCAGCCC. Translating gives CASSDSEGQP. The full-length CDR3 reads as CASSDSEGQPQHF.